This section outlines one T cell receptor (beta chain) sequence together with its context. V was trimmed by 0 bases and J by 4 bases, leaving 18 bases between them. Germline loops: CDR1 LGHNA, CDR2 YNFKEQ. This CDR3 is built from 18 residues. The sample is drawn from a study of blood T cell repertoires in COVID-19. In the study overall: Acute and convalescent COVID-19 samples came from the United States, Italy and Spain. In each case, the material was cDNA or gDNA derived from T cells, B-cell-depleted T cells, or PBMCs.

Original processing methods: Reference gene primer amplification gave estimated nucleated cell counts. Assay: immunoSEQ multiplex PCR; the TCRdb copy retains only in-frame clones and omits some. Clonal size and the V and J genes are those of that table, whereas D and trimming came from the DNA. The sample contains 160,000 or so clones, roughly 81% of which appear only once. The receptor was isolated from a man in his forties or fifties with acute or convalescent COVID-19. The rearrangement uses TRBV4-2 and TRBJ2-2, with D possibly matching TRBD2 (7 bases). What was sequenced was peripheral blood. CDR3 sequence reads: CASSQDLPGGLSTGELFF. CDR3 bases: TGTGCCAGCAGCCAAGATTTACCGGGGGGCCTAAGCACCGGGGAGCTGTTTTTT.